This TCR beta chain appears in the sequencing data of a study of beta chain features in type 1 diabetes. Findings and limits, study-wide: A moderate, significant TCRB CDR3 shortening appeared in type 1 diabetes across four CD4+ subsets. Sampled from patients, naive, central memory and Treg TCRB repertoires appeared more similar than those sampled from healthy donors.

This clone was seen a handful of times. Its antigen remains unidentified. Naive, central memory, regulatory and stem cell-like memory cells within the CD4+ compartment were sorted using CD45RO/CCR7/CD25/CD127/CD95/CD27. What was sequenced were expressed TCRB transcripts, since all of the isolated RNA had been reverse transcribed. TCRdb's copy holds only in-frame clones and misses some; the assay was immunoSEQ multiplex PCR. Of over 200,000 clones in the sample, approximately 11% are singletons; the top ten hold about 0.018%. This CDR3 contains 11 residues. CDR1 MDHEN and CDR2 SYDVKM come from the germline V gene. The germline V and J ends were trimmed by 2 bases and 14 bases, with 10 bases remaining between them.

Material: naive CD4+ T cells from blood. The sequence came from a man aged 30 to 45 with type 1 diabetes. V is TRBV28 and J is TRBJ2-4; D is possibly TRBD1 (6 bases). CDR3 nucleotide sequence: TGTGCCAGCAGTTTAGGACAGACAGAGTACTTC. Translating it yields CASSLGQTEYF.